Reported below is one TCR beta chain. This sample was taken from a study of blood T cell repertoires in COVID-19. Study-level background: Nucleic acid was either cDNA or gDNA, and it came from T cells, B-cell-depleted T cells, or PBMCs.

Here immunoSEQ multiplex PCR was the method, and the copy in TCRdb shows in-frame clones only, minus some. The sample comprises roughly 300,000 clones, around 87% of which are singletons, and around 8% rests with the top ten. V was shortened by 5 bases and J by 1 base, with 12 bases between the two germline ends. The germline gives CDR1 SGHTA, CDR2 FQGNSA. This CDR3 spans 15 amino acids. Material: peripheral blood. The chain recombines TRBV7-2 with TRBJ1-5, with D perhaps TRBD1 (5 bases). This TCR was recovered from a woman aged 45-59 years who had recovered from COVID-19. The CDR3 is CASSITGGSNQPQHF. The DNA for the CDR3 is TGTGCCAGCAGCATAACAGGTGGGAGCAATCAGCCCCAGCATTTT.